These T cell receptor beta chains were read from a single sample in a study of T cells in localized non-small cell lung cancer. Sequenced by immunoSEQ multiplex PCR; TCRdb stores in-frame clones only, minus some. Of about 54,000 clones in the sample, about 83% are singletons; the top ten hold 15% to 20%. The sample consisted of peripheral blood, taken before any cancer treatment. The receptors were gathered from an older female donor with stage II squamous cell lung carcinoma. Both conserved end residues are part of each CDR3. A D gene is named only where the DNA matches it firmly. Size is omitted from some rows. Given values are once, few, many or a class for expanded clones.

j_call v_call d_call clone_size cdr3_aa cdr3_nt
TRBJ1-5 TRBV11-2 NA few CASSLVPQQDQPQHF TGTGCCAGCAGCTTAGTTCCCCAACAGGATCAGCCCCAGCATTTT
TRBJ1-5 TRBV6-5 TRBD1 NA CASRNRGRNQPQHF TGTGCCAGCAGGAACAGGGGCCGTAATCAGCCCCAGCATTTT
TRBJ1-1 TRBV18 TRBD1 NA CASSQVEGAFEAEAFF TGTGCCAGCTCTCAGGTTGAGGGGGCCTTTGAGGCTGAAGCTTTCTTT
TRBJ2-2 TRBV19 TRBD1 NA CASSKGQVNTGELFF TGTGCCAGTAGTAAGGGACAGGTGAACACCGGGGAGCTGTTTTTT
TRBJ2-3 TRBV18 NA NA CASSPARVLGADTQYF TGTGCCAGCTCACCAGCCCGGGTCCTGGGGGCAGATACGCAGTATTTT
TRBJ2-1 TRBV19 NA NA CASSTRPLYNEQFF TGTGCCAGTAGTACCCGGCCTCTATACAATGAGCAGTTCTTC
TRBJ2-5 TRBV7-8 TRBD1 NA CASSSRDSSQETQYF TGTGCCAGCAGCTCCCGGGACAGCAGCCAAGAGACCCAGTACTTC
TRBJ1-1 TRBV2 NA few CASLRVRDEAFF TGTGCCAGCTTAAGGGTCAGGGATGAAGCTTTCTTT
TRBJ2-2 TRBV7-9 NA NA CASSSLGRWTGELFF TGTGCCAGCAGCTCCCTCGGACGCTGGACCGGGGAGCTGTTTTTT
TRBJ2-5 TRBV18 NA NA CASSPGTPRETQYF TGTGCCAGCTCACCCGGGACCCCCAGGGAGACCCAGTACTTC
TRBJ1-5 TRBV5-4 NA NA CASSPAPNQPQHF TGTGCCAGCAGCCCGGCTCCCAATCAGCCCCAGCATTTT
TRBJ1-2 TRBV19 TRBD1 NA CASSAGTGGGYTF TGTGCCAGTAGTGCTGGGACAGGCGGTGGCTACACCTTC
TRBJ1-2 TRBV27 NA NA CASSLAGTHGYTF TGTGCCAGCAGTTTAGCGGGGACGCATGGCTACACCTTC
TRBJ2-7 TRBV7-2 TRBD1 few CASSSRGTGAYEQYF TGTGCCAGCAGCTCCAGAGGGACAGGGGCCTACGAGCAGTACTTC
TRBJ1-3 TRBV11-2 NA few CASSLDRWGNTIYF TGTGCCAGCAGCTTAGATCGCTGGGGAAACACCATATATTTT
TRBJ1-2 TRBV1 NA NA CTTDRGSYGYTF TGCACCACAGACCGGGGGTCCTATGGCTACACCTTC
TRBJ1-2 TRBV4-3 NA NA CASSQDWSGNYGYTF TGCGCCAGCAGCCAAGATTGGTCAGGCAACTATGGCTACACCTTC
TRBJ2-7 TRBV12-5 NA NA CASGLVAPGYPFHEQYF TGTGCTAGTGGTTTGGTAGCTCCAGGTTACCCTTTCCACGAGCAGTACTTC
TRBJ2-2 TRBV7-3 NA NA CASKAGTTGELFF TGTGCCAGCAAAGCTGGGACCACCGGGGAGCTGTTTTTT
TRBJ2-7 TRBV5-4 NA few CASSLFLEGIEQYF TGTGCCAGCAGCTTGTTTCTAGAAGGGATCGAGCAGTACTTC
TRBJ2-1 TRBV19 NA once CASTAYQRKNEQFF TGTGCCAGTACCGCCTATCAAAGGAAGAATGAGCAGTTCTTC
TRBJ2-3 TRBV6-5 NA NA CASREGSSSTDTQYF TGTGCCAGCAGGGAGGGGTCTTCTAGCACAGATACGCAGTATTTT
TRBJ2-1 TRBV29-1 TRBD2 NA CSARLAGGGRNNEQFF TGCAGCGCCCGACTAGCGGGGGGCGGGCGGAACAATGAGCAGTTCTTC
TRBJ1-6 TRBV19 NA NA CASSMKRGSPLHF TGTGCCAGTAGTATGAAACGAGGTTCACCCCTCCACTTT
TRBJ1-2 TRBV27 NA NA CASSTGGREGYTF TGTGCCAGCAGTACGGGTGGGAGGGAAGGCTACACCTTC
TRBJ2-2 TRBV6-5 NA NA CASSTKGGQDGELFF TGTGCCAGCAGCACCAAGGGGGGGCAGGACGGGGAGCTGTTTTTT
TRBJ2-7 TRBV7-9 NA NA CASSPTTLPYEQYF TGTGCCAGCAGCCCAACGACTCTGCCCTACGAGCAGTACTTC
TRBJ1-5 TRBV9 NA once CASSVDQVGQPQHF TGTGCCAGCAGCGTAGATCAGGTCGGCCAGCCCCAGCATTTT
TRBJ1-3 TRBV10-3 NA NA CAIRRGDSGNTIYF TGTGCCATCAGACGAGGGGATTCTGGAAACACCATATATTTT
TRBJ2-1 TRBV27 NA NA CASSYGSVVNEQFF TGTGCCAGCAGTTACGGCTCTGTGGTCAATGAGCAGTTCTTC
TRBJ1-2 TRBV2 TRBD1 NA CASDSRDRRFYGYTF TGTGCCAGCGACTCCAGGGACAGGCGATTCTATGGCTACACCTTC
TRBJ1-4 TRBV5-6 NA NA CASSRPSLLGEKLFF TGTGCCAGCAGCCGACCTTCACTATTAGGTGAAAAACTGTTTTTT
TRBJ2-2 TRBV7-6 TRBD2 NA CASSFSAGGVTGELFF TGTGCCAGCAGCTTTAGCGCGGGGGGCGTCACCGGGGAGCTGTTTTTT
TRBJ2-4 TRBV6-5 TRBD1 NA CASREDRGRGDQYF TGTGCCAGCAGAGAAGACAGGGGGCGTGGGGATCAGTACTTC
TRBJ2-7 TRBV4-2 NA NA CASSQDLEQYF TGTGCCAGCAGCCAAGATCTCGAGCAGTACTTC
TRBJ1-3 TRBV9 NA NA CASSLQGAGNTIYF TGTGCCAGCAGCCTACAGGGTGCTGGAAACACCATATATTTT
TRBJ1-2 TRBV18 TRBD1 few CASSPRQGHGYTF TGTGCCAGCTCACCGAGACAGGGCCACGGCTACACCTTC
TRBJ1-2 TRBV25-1 TRBD1 NA CASRGQGVSYGYTF TGTGCCAGCCGGGGACAGGGGGTGAGCTATGGCTACACCTTC
TRBJ2-1 TRBV4-1 NA NA CASSQDQVRGPDEQFF TGCGCCAGCAGCCAAGATCAGGTAAGGGGCCCAGATGAGCAGTTCTTC
TRBJ2-1 TRBV29-1 TRBD1 NA CSVGTGSYNEQFF TGCAGCGTTGGGACAGGCTCCTACAATGAGCAGTTCTTC
TRBJ1-6 TRBV4-2 TRBD1 NA CASSPRLGTGGSSSYNSPLHF TGTGCCAGCAGCCCAAGATTAGGCACAGGGGGCTCTAGTTCCTATAATTCACCCCTCCACTTT
TRBJ1-2 TRBV19 NA NA CASKSISRGYTF TGTGCCAGTAAGTCAATAAGTCGGGGCTACACCTTC
TRBJ2-3 TRBV4-2 TRBD2 NA CASSQEPLRGGLDTQYF TGTGCCAGCAGCCAAGAGCCATTGCGGGGGGGCCTAGATACGCAGTATTTT
TRBJ1-2 TRBV18 NA NA CASSPGTPVGDGYTF TGTGCCAGCTCACCCGGGACTCCCGTGGGGGATGGCTACACCTTC
TRBJ1-2 TRBV18 TRBD1 NA CASSPTGSNYGYTF TGTGCCAGCTCACCGACAGGGTCTAACTATGGCTACACCTTC
TRBJ2-1 TRBV10-1 TRBD1 NA CASSGDRGNEQFF TGCGCCAGCAGCGGGGACAGGGGCAATGAGCAGTTCTTC
TRBJ2-3 TRBV5-4 NA NA CASSQQQLSTDTQYF TGTGCCAGCAGCCAGCAACAGTTGAGCACAGATACGCAGTATTTT
TRBJ2-1 TRBV27 TRBD1 NA CASSSRDRGNEQFF TGTGCCAGCAGCTCCCGGGACAGGGGCAATGAGCAGTTCTTC
TRBJ1-1 TRBV5-1 NA NA CASSLFRTNTEAFF TGCGCCAGCAGCTTGTTCCGGACGAACACTGAAGCTTTCTTT
TRBJ2-7 TRBV5-4 NA NA CASSFGLTDLGSEQYF TGTGCCAGCAGCTTCGGTTTAACAGACTTGGGTTCCGAGCAGTACTTC
TRBJ1-2 TRBV5-6 NA NA CASSPAQGGGYTF TGTGCCAGCAGCCCCGCGCAAGGGGGTGGCTACACCTTC
TRBJ2-7 TRBV5-1 TRBD2 few CASSFGRREGAYEQYF TGCGCCAGCAGCTTTGGACGCAGGGAGGGCGCCTACGAGCAGTACTTC